This TCR beta chain is drawn from a study of cytomegalovirus exposure and HLA in healthy donors. PCR involved 60 Vbeta and 13 Jbeta primers. Repertoires were generated with immunoSEQ multiplex PCR, while TCRdb's copy carries only in-frame clones and drops some. The table includes roughly 80,000 clones, approximately 60% detected once. The length of the CDR3 is 14 residues. CDR1 is MNHEY, CDR2 SMNVEV, per germline (reference sequence). V gave up 4 bases and J gave up 4 bases, with 10 bases separating them. V and J are TRBV27 and TRBJ2-2, with D maybe TRBD2 (7 bases). Sequencing was carried out using PBMCs. The clonotype was recovered from a male donor in good health and CMV-seropositive. The DNA of the CDR3 is TGTGCCAGCAGTTACGGGGGGCTCACCGGGGAGCTGTTTTTT. Amino acids: CASSYGGLTGELFF.